Following are 5 T cell receptor beta chains from one sample sequenced in a study of cytomegalovirus exposure and HLA in healthy donors. The primer mix had 60 Vbeta and 13 Jbeta primers. Sequencing was performed with immunoSEQ multiplex PCR; in TCRdb, only in-frame clones are kept and a portion is missing. The profile covers more than 100,000 clones, with 60% to 70% appearing a single time and about 3.5% taken by the ten largest. Sequenced input: PBMCs. These receptors originate from a woman in her forties or fifties in good health and CMV-seronegative.

V gene TRBV7-7 combines with J gene TRBJ2-7, with 14 positions matching TRBD2. V trimming: 5 bases; J trimming: 3 bases; junction bases outside the gene matches: 6. This CDR3 is 16 amino acids long. Per the germline V gene, CDR1 is SSHAT and CDR2 is FNYEAQ (reference sequence). Here the CDR3 DNA reads TGTGCCAGCAGCCCCGGACTAGCGGGAGGTATCTACGAGCAGTACTTC. This sequence encodes CASSPGLAGGIYEQYF.

This clone was observed once. The V gene is TRBV28, the J gene TRBJ2-7; 7 bases agree with TRBD1. The CDR3 loop spans 13 amino acids. With 10 bases clipped from V and 6 bases from J, the junction kept 12 bases outside the gene matches. Germline V gives CDR1 MDHEN, CDR2 SYDVKM. The CDR3 protein is CATLTGVVSEQYF. The CDR3 region has the DNA TGTGCCACCTTAACAGGGGTCGTAAGCGAGCAGTACTTC.

The chain links TRBV4-1 to TRBJ1-6, with D possibly TRBD1 on 6 matching bases. CDR1 MGHRA and CDR2 YSYEKL come from the germline V gene. V dropped 2 bases and J dropped 4 bases, with 12 bases sitting between them. The CDR3 has 16 amino acids. CDR3 nucleotide sequence: TGCGCCAGCAGCCAACCCCGGGACAAGTATAATTCACCCCTCCACTTT. This sequence encodes CASSQPRDKYNSPLHF.

J is TRBJ2-7 and V is TRBV18; no clear D gene. CDR1 KGHSH and CDR2 LQKENI come from the germline V gene. V dropped 0 bases and J dropped 1 base, with 10 bases sitting between them. This CDR3 is 15 amino acids long. The CDR3 DNA reads as TGTGCCAGCTCACCACCATCACGAGAATCCTACGAGCAGTACTTC. Translation gives CASSPPSRESYEQYF.

V is TRBV27 and J is TRBJ2-5; 10 nucleotides agree with TRBD2. The CDR3 runs to 17 residues. Germline V gene sequence: CDR1 MNHEY, CDR2 SMNVEV (reference sequence). V gave up 3 bases and J gave up 5 bases; unmatched junction bases: 12. CDR3 coding DNA: TGTGCCAGCAGTTTTTTCGGCAGCGGGAGGGCCGTGGAGACCCAGTACTTC. Translating gives CASSFFGSGRAVETQYF.